Presented here are 2 T cell receptor beta chains from one specimen sequenced in a study of identical twins. TCRdb reprocessed the 5' RACE reads via MiXCR and lists one record per CDR3 protein. The sample records some 710,000 distinct CDR3 sequences, approximately 6% being singletons. Source material: naive T cells sorted from blood. These receptors were obtained from a man aged 18-30 years in good health.

In this sample, this clonotype turned up a few times. The chain joins TRBV29-1 to TRBJ2-5; no firm D call. Trimming took 4 bases from V and 5 from J, leaving 8 bases between them. Germline V CDR1 and CDR2: SQVTM, ANQGSEA. The CDR3 has 11 residues. The CDR3 sequence: CSVGVTETQYF. DNA of the CDR3: TGCAGCGTTGGGGTAACCGAGACCCAGTACTTC.

The chain joins TRBV29-1 to TRBJ1-1; no clear D. The CDR3 has 13 residues. The V gene's germline CDR1 is SQVTM and CDR2 ANQGSEA. Trimming removed 7 bases from V and 12 bases from J, with 24 bases in between. The DNA for the CDR3 is TGCAGCGCCACTGGCGACCCGTGGTCAAAGCCTTTCTTT. This translates into CSATGDPWSKPFF.